Sequencing of this TCR beta chain was carried out in a study of T cells in Graves' hyperthyroidism and ophthalmopathy (dated 2019 in TCRdb). Regarding the complete study: Peripheral blood was sampled at the time of initial diagnosis, prior to any treatment. A discovery cohort of about 100 patients, fewer than 50 with Graves' ophthalmopathy and more than 55 with stable Graves' hyperthyroidism, was used to find distinguishing TCR V-J signatures. Whether ophthalmopathy could be predicted prospectively was tested in an independent validation cohort made up of roughly 19 hyperthyroidism patients plus 17 patients who later progressed to ophthalmopathy. The 85 to 100 discovery patients were divided at random into training and test sets in a 7:3 ratio. The study also compared thyroid tissue and blood T-cell repertoires from a handful of Graves' hyperthyroidism patients. After sampling, hyperthyroidism patients received methimazole starting at 30 mg daily, and ophthalmopathy patients received high-dose intravenous methylprednisolone. According to the paper, TCR Vbeta CDR3 sequencing was carried out on around 140 peripheral blood samples, which came from under 50 ophthalmopathy, around 75 hyperthyroidism and approximately 17 progressor patients. Overall results and qualifications from the work: Blood samples also contained most of the expanded thyroid clonotypes (frequency above 0.001), which suggests that blood repertoires may reflect thyroid immune responses. In validation, progression to ophthalmopathy was predicted by the model with approximately 67% sensitivity and roughly 76% specificity, a median of about 6.8 months before onset. Ophthalmopathy was separated from stable hyperthyroidism by a 13 V-J signature model, with around 90% sensitivity and approximately 81% specificity obtained in cross-validation and 80%/75% obtained in testing. Sample size was not statistically predetermined, and investigators were not blinded to group allocation.

There are many counts of this clonotype. Its cognate antigen has yet to be identified. Within one base of it there is no much larger clone, and no base qualities were kept. TCR beta CDR3 regions were amplified from RNA transcripts. The TCR CDR3 was subjected to a first round of RT-PCR using the HTBI primer set and the Qiagen OneStep RT-PCR kit. Libraries were constructed in a second round of multiplex PCR, after which size selection and purification were performed. Libraries were sequenced paired-end with 100 bp reads on an Illumina HiSeq2000. As for how the authors treated the data: Raw data were processed with SOAPnuke, discarding reads with adapters, uncalled bases, mean Phred below 15, or no exact constant-primer or identifier match. High-quality paired reads were merged with COPE v1.2.5, and unique nucleotide sequences were defined as clonotypes. Clonotypes were aligned to IMGT TRBV, TRBD and TRBJ reference segments using MiTCR v1.1. Only V-J combinations with frequency above 0.0001, covering 99% to 99.2% of repertoires, were analysed. A TCS score was defined as the ratio of F50 (clonal expansion) to E x V (chaos), with BLOSUM62-based TCRdist applied between CDR3 peptides within each V-J. Welch's t-statistics and random forest reduced just over 500 V-J features to 13, which were used in a naive Bayes classifier (R e1071). Clones were called with MiXCR by TCRdb after fastp trimmed the public reads at Q25, and only in-frame beta chains were retained. When rows share a CDR3 protein, they turn into one entry using the most common DNA and genes. The authors' filters were not applied to this entry. The sample table records about 270,000 distinct CDR3 sequences; roughly 22% of these occur just once. The biggest ten clones account for roughly 60% of the sample.

There are 17 amino acids in the CDR3, from cysteine to phenylalanine inclusive. Left in the record is the CDR3 DNA by itself, 51 bases read in frame from the first base. V lost 6 bases and J lost 1 base; the stretch between them is 21 bases long. The germline V gene (reference sequence) sets CDR1 to MNHEY and CDR2 to SMNVEV. Ophthalmopathy patients had moderately to severely active disease, Clinical Activity Score of at least 3, NOSPECS grade of at least 4, and duration under 3 months. Exclusion was applied to patients with uncontrolled infections, other autoimmune diseases, pregnancy or lactation. Diagnoses were established on the basis of clinical symptoms, serum thyroxine and TRAb, thyroid ultrasound, and orbital computed tomography. Ficoll-Paque density gradient centrifugation was used to isolate PBMCs from approximately 10 ml of fresh peripheral blood. Total RNA was extracted with Trizol reagent, and quality was checked on an Agilent 2100 Bioanalyzer.

Sequenced input: blood. The TCR sequence derives from a young man with Graves' ophthalmopathy. The rearrangement joined TRBV27 to TRBJ1-1; perhaps TRBD1 is the D gene, with 5 bases matching. The CDR3 protein sequence reads: CASRPYSGGDTNTEAFF. The DNA sequence follows: TGTGCCAGCAGACCTTATTCTGGAGGGGATACGAACACTGAAGCTTTCTTT.